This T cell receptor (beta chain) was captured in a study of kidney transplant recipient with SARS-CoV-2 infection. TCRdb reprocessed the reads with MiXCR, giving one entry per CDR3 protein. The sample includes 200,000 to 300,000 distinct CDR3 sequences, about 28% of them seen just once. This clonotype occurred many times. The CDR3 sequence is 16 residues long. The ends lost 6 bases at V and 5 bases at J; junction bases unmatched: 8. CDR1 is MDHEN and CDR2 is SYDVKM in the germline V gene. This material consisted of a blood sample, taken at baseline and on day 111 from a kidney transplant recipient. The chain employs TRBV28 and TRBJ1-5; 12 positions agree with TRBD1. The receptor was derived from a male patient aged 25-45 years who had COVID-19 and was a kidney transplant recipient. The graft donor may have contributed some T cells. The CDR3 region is CASRKWGQGADQPQHF. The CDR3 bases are TGTGCCAGCAGAAAATGGGGACAGGGGGCGGATCAGCCCCAGCATTTT.